A selection of T cell receptor beta chains follows, all from one sample in a study of blood T cell repertoires in COVID-19. Libraries were prepared by immunoSEQ multiplex PCR; TCRdb keeps only in-frame clonotypes and omits some of them. The sample lists fewer than 300,000 clones, approximately 91% occurring once. Sequenced: PBMCs or T cells enriched from blood (not recorded which). These receptors were taken from a woman between 35 and 50 years old with acute COVID-19. Each CDR3 is given with its conserved first and last residue. A D gene is named only where the DNA matches it firmly. Expanded clones are given a class, and other clones once, few, many or no size at all.

size: few; J: TRBJ2-7; D: NA; V: TRBV5-1; CDR3: CASSIGDISYEQYF; DNA: TGCGCCAGCAGCATAGGGGACATCTCCTACGAGCAGTACTTC
size: NA; J: TRBJ1-1; D: TRBD1; V: TRBV19; CDR3: CASRSTGKIAYEAFF; DNA: TGTGCCAGTAGATCGACAGGGAAGATAGCCTATGAAGCTTTCTTT
size: NA; J: TRBJ1-4; D: NA; V: TRBV4-2; CDR3: CASSRSQGNEKLFF; DNA: TGTGCCAGCAGCCGCTCACAGGGTAATGAAAAACTGTTTTTT
size: NA; J: TRBJ2-3; D: TRBD2; V: TRBV4-1; CDR3: CASSGRGEDTQYF; DNA: TGCGCCAGCAGTGGGAGGGGTGAAGATACGCAGTATTTT
size: NA; J: TRBJ1-2; D: TRBD1; V: TRBV27; CDR3: CASSPRTGGWYGYTF; DNA: TGTGCCAGCAGTCCTCGGACAGGGGGCTGGTATGGCTACACCTTC
size: NA; J: TRBJ2-1; D: TRBD2; V: TRBV24-1; CDR3: CATSDRTSGINNEQFF; DNA: TGTGCCACCAGTGATCGGACTAGCGGGATCAACAATGAGCAGTTCTTC
size: NA; J: TRBJ1-1; D: NA; V: TRBV29-1; CDR3: CSVEPTDYTEAFF; DNA: TGCAGCGTTGAACCGACAGATTACACTGAAGCTTTCTTT
size: NA; J: TRBJ2-7; D: NA; V: TRBV4-1; CDR3: CASSQVGRGYEQYF; DNA: TGCGCCAGCAGCCAAGTGGGCAGGGGCTACGAGCAGTACTTC
size: NA; J: TRBJ2-3; D: NA; V: TRBV4-3; CDR3: CASSQSRGVTDTQYF; DNA: TGCGCCAGCAGCCAGAGCCGGGGAGTGACAGATACGCAGTATTTT
size: NA; J: TRBJ1-4; D: TRBD1; V: TRBV28; CDR3: CASSTWDRVYSNEKLFF; DNA: TGTGCCAGCAGTACATGGGACAGGGTATACTCTAATGAAAAACTGTTTTTT
size: NA; J: TRBJ1-1; D: TRBD1; V: TRBV5-5; CDR3: CASSLNTGAGFAEAFF; DNA: TGTGCCAGCAGCTTAAACACAGGGGCAGGATTCGCTGAAGCTTTCTTT
size: few; J: TRBJ1-2; D: NA; V: TRBV5-8; CDR3: CANRPAANYGYTF; DNA: TGTGCCAACCGGCCGGCGGCCAACTATGGCTACACCTTC
size: NA; J: TRBJ1-6; D: NA; V: TRBV28; CDR3: CASNSPGEGHNSPLHF; DNA: TGTGCCAGCAACTCGCCAGGGGAAGGGCATAATTCACCCCTCCACTTT
size: NA; J: TRBJ2-7; D: TRBD2; V: TRBV7-2; CDR3: CASSAGLAGLGYEQYF; DNA: TGTGCCAGCAGCGCAGGACTAGCGGGATTGGGCTACGAGCAGTACTTC
size: NA; J: TRBJ1-2; D: NA; V: TRBV11-3; CDR3: CASSSQIGYTF; DNA: TGTGCCAGCAGCTCTCAGATCGGCTACACCTTC
size: NA; J: TRBJ1-4; D: NA; V: TRBV30; CDR3: CAWSREWRVEKLFF; DNA: TGTGCCTGGAGTAGAGAATGGAGGGTTGAAAAACTGTTTTTT
size: NA; J: TRBJ2-1; D: NA; V: TRBV5-1; CDR3: CASSVRDSGEQFF; DNA: TGCGCCAGCAGCGTCCGGGACTCGGGTGAGCAGTTCTTC
size: NA; J: TRBJ2-1; D: TRBD1; V: TRBV27; CDR3: CASSSGQVPSNEQFF; DNA: TGTGCCAGCAGTTCCGGACAGGTCCCTAGCAATGAGCAGTTCTTC
size: NA; J: TRBJ1-1; D: TRBD1; V: TRBV11-3; CDR3: CASSGRDRINTEAFF; DNA: TGTGCCAGCAGCGGGCGGGACAGGATTAACACTGAAGCTTTCTTT
size: NA; J: TRBJ2-7; D: NA; V: TRBV4-3; CDR3: CASSQGRRSGYEQYF; DNA: TGCGCCAGCAGCCAAGGTCGTCGTAGCGGCTACGAGCAGTACTTC
size: few; J: TRBJ1-1; D: NA; V: TRBV30; CDR3: CAWRLEDTEAFF; DNA: TGTGCCTGGAGATTGGAGGACACTGAAGCTTTCTTT
size: NA; J: TRBJ1-2; D: NA; V: TRBV5-1; CDR3: CASSKLLQDGYTF; DNA: TGCGCCAGCAGCAAACTTTTACAGGATGGCTACACCTTC
size: NA; J: TRBJ2-5; D: NA; V: TRBV18; CDR3: CASSPTRAETQYF; DNA: TGTGCCAGCTCCCCGACTAGGGCTGAGACCCAGTACTTC
size: NA; J: TRBJ1-5; D: NA; V: TRBV24-1; CDR3: CATSASRGQPQHF; DNA: TGTGCCACCAGTGCATCCCGAGGTCAGCCCCAGCATTTT
size: few; J: TRBJ2-3; D: NA; V: TRBV7-2; CDR3: CASRSPTSLDTQYF; DNA: TGTGCCAGCAGATCTCCGACTAGTCTAGATACGCAGTATTTT
size: NA; J: TRBJ2-1; D: TRBD2; V: TRBV27; CDR3: CASSFRRTSGYNEQFF; DNA: TGTGCCAGCAGTTTCCGAAGGACTAGCGGTTACAATGAGCAGTTCTTC
size: NA; J: TRBJ2-7; D: NA; V: TRBV5-8; CDR3: CASSSDSTYEQYF; DNA: TGTGCCAGCAGCTCGGACAGCACCTACGAGCAGTACTTC
size: NA; J: TRBJ1-3; D: TRBD1; V: TRBV28; CDR3: CASSTGGKGGNTIYF; DNA: TGTGCCAGCAGCACAGGGGGGAAGGGAGGAAACACCATATATTTT
size: NA; J: TRBJ2-3; D: NA; V: TRBV5-1; CDR3: CASSSRGGLRDTQYF; DNA: TGCGCCAGCAGCTCTCGCGGCGGACTGAGGGATACGCAGTATTTT
size: NA; J: TRBJ1-1; D: NA; V: TRBV6-5; CDR3: CASRTPGGTEAFF; DNA: TGTGCCAGCAGGACCCCCGGGGGGACTGAAGCTTTCTTT
size: NA; J: TRBJ1-1; D: NA; V: TRBV5-1; CDR3: CASSVDGDTEAFF; DNA: TGCGCCAGCAGCGTGGACGGAGACACTGAAGCTTTCTTT
size: NA; J: TRBJ1-5; D: NA; V: TRBV11-2; CDR3: CASSSQYNQPQHF; DNA: TGTGCCAGCAGCTCTCAGTACAATCAGCCCCAGCATTTT
size: NA; J: TRBJ2-3; D: TRBD2; V: TRBV5-4; CDR3: CASSLWGLGPETLTDTQYF; DNA: TGTGCCAGCAGCTTGTGGGGACTAGGTCCCGAGACACTCACAGATACGCAGTATTTT
size: NA; J: TRBJ1-2; D: TRBD1; V: TRBV29-1; CDR3: CSALAGGRGPGYGYTF; DNA: TGCAGCGCCCTTGCAGGGGGCAGGGGGCCGGGCTATGGCTACACCTTC
size: few; J: TRBJ1-2; D: NA; V: TRBV2; CDR3: CASNGLSYGYTF; DNA: TGTGCCAGCAACGGACTGTCCTATGGCTACACCTTC
size: NA; J: TRBJ2-3; D: NA; V: TRBV7-3; CDR3: CASSPTGSVGQYF; DNA: TGTGCCAGCAGCCCAACTGGGAGTGTGGGGCAGTATTTT
size: NA; J: TRBJ2-3; D: TRBD2; V: TRBV28; CDR3: CASSFGTTSGATDTQYF; DNA: TGTGCCAGCAGTTTTGGGACGACTAGCGGAGCAACAGATACGCAGTATTTT